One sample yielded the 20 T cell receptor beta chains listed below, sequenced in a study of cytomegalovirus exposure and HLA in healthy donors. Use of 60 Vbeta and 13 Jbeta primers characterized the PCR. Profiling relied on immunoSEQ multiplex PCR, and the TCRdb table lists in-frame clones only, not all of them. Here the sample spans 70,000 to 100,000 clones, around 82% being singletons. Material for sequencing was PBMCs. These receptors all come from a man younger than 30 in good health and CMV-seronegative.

In DNA, the CDR3 is TGTGCCAGCAGCTTGGCAGGCCAGACCTATGGCTACACCTTC. Residues: CASSLAGQTYGYTF. The chain is built from TRBV7-9 and TRBJ1-2; no firm D call. Looked up from germline, CDR1 is SEHNR and CDR2 is FQNEAQ (reference sequence). CDR3 size: 14 residues. V was clipped by 3 bases and J by 4 bases, with 12 bases between them.

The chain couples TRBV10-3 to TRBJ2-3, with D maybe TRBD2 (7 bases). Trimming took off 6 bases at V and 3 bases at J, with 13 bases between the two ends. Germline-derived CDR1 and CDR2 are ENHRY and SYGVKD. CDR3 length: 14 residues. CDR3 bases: TGTGCCATCAGAGCACAGGGAGGGACAGATACGCAGTATTTT. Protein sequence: CAIRAQGGTDTQYF.

The CDR3 nucleotides read TGTGCCAGCAGCTTCGGGGGGCCCCTCTACGAGCAGTACTTC. Protein product: CASSFGGPLYEQYF. The genes are TRBV11-2 and TRBJ2-7; possible D gene TRBD2, 7 bases. CDR1 and CDR2 from the germline V gene are SGHAT and FQNNGV. CDR3 length equals 14 residues. The V end lost 3 bases, the J end lost 3 bases, and 12 bases lay between the germline ends.

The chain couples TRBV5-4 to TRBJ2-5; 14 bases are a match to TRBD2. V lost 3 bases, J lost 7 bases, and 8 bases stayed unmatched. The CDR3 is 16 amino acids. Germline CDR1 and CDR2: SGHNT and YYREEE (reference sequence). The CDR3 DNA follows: TGTGCCAGCAGCTCCAAGACTAGCGGGGGGGCCGGGACCCAGTACTTC. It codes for CASSSKTSGGAGTQYF.

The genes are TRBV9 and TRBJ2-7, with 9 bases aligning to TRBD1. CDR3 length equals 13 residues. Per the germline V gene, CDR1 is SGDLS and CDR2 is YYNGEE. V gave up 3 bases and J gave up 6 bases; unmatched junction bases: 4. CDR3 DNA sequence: TGTGCCAGCAGCGCGACAGGGGGTGTCGAGCAGTACTTC. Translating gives CASSATGGVEQYF.

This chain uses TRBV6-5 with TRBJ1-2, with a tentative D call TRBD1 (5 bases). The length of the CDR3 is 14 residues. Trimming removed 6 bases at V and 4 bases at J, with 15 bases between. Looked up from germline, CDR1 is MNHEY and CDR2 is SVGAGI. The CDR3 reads CASRRQGGVYGYTF. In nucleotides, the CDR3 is TGTGCCAGCAGGCGCCAGGGAGGGGTCTATGGCTACACCTTC.

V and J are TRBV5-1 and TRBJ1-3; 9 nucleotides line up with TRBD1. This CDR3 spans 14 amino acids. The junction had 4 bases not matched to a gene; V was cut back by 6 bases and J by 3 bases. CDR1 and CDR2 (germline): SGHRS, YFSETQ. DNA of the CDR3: TGCGCCAGCACGCGGACAGGGGATGGAAACACCATATATTTT. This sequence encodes CASTRTGDGNTIYF. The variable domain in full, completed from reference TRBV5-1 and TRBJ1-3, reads KAGVTQTPRYLIKTRGQQVTLSCSPISGHRSVSWYQQTPGQGLQFLFEYFSETQRNKGNFPGRFSGRQFSNSRSEMNVSTLELGDSALYLCASTRTGDGNTIYFGEGSWLTVV.

This CDR3 is CASSSWTGKGTQYF. The CDR3 bases are TGTGCCAGTAGTTCCTGGACGGGGAAAGGCACCCAGTACTTC. The chain uses TRBV19 and TRBJ2-5; possible D gene TRBD2, 5 bases. Germline V CDR1 and CDR2: LNHDA, SQIVND (reference sequence). V was pared by 5 bases and J by 8 bases, with 18 bases between. The CDR3 runs to 14 residues.

DNA for the CDR3: TGTGCCAGCAGCCTCGGCGGGGCAGGGGGCTACGAGCAGTACTTC. Translating it yields CASSLGGAGGYEQYF. The chain carries TRBV13 and TRBJ2-7, with D maybe TRBD1 (7 bases). Per the germline V gene, CDR1 is PRHDT and CDR2 is FYEKMQ (reference sequence). This CDR3 spans 15 amino acids. Trimming removed 5 bases from V and 3 bases from J, with 17 bases in between.

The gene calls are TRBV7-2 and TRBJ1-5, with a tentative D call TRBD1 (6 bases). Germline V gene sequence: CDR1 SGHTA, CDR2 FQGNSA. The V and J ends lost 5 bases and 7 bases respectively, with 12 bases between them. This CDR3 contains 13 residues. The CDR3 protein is CASSIHRDQPQHF. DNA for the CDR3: TGTGCCAGCAGCATACACAGGGACCAGCCCCAGCATTTT.

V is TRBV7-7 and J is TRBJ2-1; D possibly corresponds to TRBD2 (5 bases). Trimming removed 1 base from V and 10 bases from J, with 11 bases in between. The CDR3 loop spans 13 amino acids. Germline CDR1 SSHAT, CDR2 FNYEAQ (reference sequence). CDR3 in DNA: TGTGCCAGCAGCTTAGATCAGGACTGGGAGCAGTTCTTC. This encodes CASSLDQDWEQFF.

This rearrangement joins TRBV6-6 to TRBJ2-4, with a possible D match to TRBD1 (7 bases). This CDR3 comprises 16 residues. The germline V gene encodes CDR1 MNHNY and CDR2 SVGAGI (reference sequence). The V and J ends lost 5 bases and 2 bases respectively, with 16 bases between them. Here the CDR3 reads CASSTTGAGTKNIQYF. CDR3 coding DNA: TGTGCCAGCAGTACCACAGGGGCGGGGACCAAAAACATTCAGTACTTC.

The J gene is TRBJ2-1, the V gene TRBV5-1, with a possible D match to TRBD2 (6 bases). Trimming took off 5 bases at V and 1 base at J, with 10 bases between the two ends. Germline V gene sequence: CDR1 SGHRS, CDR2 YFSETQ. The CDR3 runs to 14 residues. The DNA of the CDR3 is TGCGCCAGCAGGTCGGGGGTATCCTACAATGAGCAGTTCTTC. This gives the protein CASRSGVSYNEQFF.

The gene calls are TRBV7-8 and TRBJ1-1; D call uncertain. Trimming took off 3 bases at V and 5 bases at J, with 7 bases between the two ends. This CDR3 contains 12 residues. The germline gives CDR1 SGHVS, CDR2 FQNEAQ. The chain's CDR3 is CASSFAGTEAFF. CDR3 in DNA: TGTGCCAGCAGCTTCGCGGGGACTGAAGCTTTCTTT.

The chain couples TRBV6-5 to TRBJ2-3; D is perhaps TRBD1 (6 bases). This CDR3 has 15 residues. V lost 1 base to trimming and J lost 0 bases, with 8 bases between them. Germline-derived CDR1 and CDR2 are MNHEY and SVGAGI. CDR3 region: CASSYYRASTDTQYF. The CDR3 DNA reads TGTGCCAGCAGTTACTACAGGGCTAGCACAGATACGCAGTATTTT.

CDR3 sequence (DNA): TGTGCCAGCAGCCTTTCGACAAATGCCGCTGGAAACACCATATATTTT. Protein sequence: CASSLSTNAAGNTIYF. The chain uses TRBV11-2 and TRBJ1-3, with D unresolved. CDR3 length: 16 residues. Trimming took off 5 bases at V and 2 bases at J, with 16 bases between the two ends. The germline gives CDR1 SGHAT, CDR2 FQNNGV.

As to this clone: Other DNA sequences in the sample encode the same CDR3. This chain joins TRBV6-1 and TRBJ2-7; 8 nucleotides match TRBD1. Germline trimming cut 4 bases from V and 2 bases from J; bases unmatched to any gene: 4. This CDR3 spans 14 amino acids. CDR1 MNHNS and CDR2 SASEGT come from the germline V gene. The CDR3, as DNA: TGTGCCAGCAGTGGGCAGGGGGCGGCCTACGAGCAGTACTTC. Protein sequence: CASSGQGAAYEQYF.

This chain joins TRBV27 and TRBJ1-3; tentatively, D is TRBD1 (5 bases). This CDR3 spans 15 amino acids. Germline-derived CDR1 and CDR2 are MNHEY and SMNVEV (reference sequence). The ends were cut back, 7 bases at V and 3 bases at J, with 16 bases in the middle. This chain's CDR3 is CASTQGQLIGNTIYF. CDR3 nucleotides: TGTGCCAGCACCCAGGGCCAGCTAATTGGAAACACCATATATTTT.

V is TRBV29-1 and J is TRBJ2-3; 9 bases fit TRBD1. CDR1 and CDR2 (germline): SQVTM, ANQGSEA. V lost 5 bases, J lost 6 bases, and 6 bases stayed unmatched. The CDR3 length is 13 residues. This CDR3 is CSVRGQGLDTQYF. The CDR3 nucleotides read TGCAGCGTTCGGGGACAGGGCTTGGATACGCAGTATTTT.

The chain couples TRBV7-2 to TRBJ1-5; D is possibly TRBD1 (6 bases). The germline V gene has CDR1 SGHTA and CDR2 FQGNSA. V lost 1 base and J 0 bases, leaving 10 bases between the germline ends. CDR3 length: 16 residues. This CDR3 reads CASSLGQVLSNQPQHF. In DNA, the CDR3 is TGTGCCAGCAGCTTAGGACAGGTCCTTAGCAATCAGCCCCAGCATTTT.